The 8 T cell receptor beta chains reported below all come from one sample, sequenced in a study of T cell responses to AZD1222 COVID-19 vaccine. Generated by immunoSEQ multiplex PCR, the TCRdb table keeps only in-frame clones and is missing some. The sample includes around 150,000 clones. Sequenced: peripheral blood. These receptors all come from an adult in good health.

The J gene is TRBJ1-2, the V gene TRBV4-1; D may be TRBD1 (5 bases). V lost 1 base and J 1 base, leaving 7 bases between the germline ends. The germline V gene encodes CDR1 MGHRA and CDR2 YSYEKL. This CDR3 has 14 residues. CDR3 sequence: CASSQVGVNYGYTF. CDR3 in DNA: TGCGCCAGCAGCCAAGTAGGGGTTAACTATGGCTACACCTTC.

Turning to this clone: Other DNA sequences in this sample translate to the same CDR3. The V and J genes are TRBV12-3 or TRBV12-4 and TRBJ1-2; weak D call: TRBD1 (5 bases). V lost 2 bases, J lost 2 bases, and 6 bases lay in between. The CDR3 has 13 residues. The CDR3 reads CASSLRGNYGYTF. The CDR3 coding sequence is TGTGCCAGCAGTTTACGGGGCAACTATGGCTACACCTTC.

The chain joins TRBV4-2 to TRBJ1-2, with a possible D match to TRBD1 (5 bases). Germline loops: CDR1 LGHNA, CDR2 YNFKEQ. V lost 0 bases and J 6 bases, leaving 11 bases between the germline ends. This CDR3 comprises 14 residues. In nucleotides, the CDR3 is TGTGCCAGCAGCCAAGACCGGGGGAGTGATGGCTACACCTTC. This codes for CASSQDRGSDGYTF.

V is TRBV6-5 and J is TRBJ1-2; D is ambiguous. CDR1 is MNHEY, CDR2 SVGAGI, per germline. The CDR3 totals 15 residues. The ends were cut back, 6 bases at V and 8 bases at J, with 22 bases in the middle. For the CDR3, the DNA is TGTGCCAGCAGCCCCCACACCCGGCTGTTGGGCGGCTACACCTTC. Its translation: CASSPHTRLLGGYTF.

This rearrangement joins TRBV5-6 to TRBJ2-7; a weak D match, TRBD2 (6 bases). Germline V lookup: CDR1 SGHDT, CDR2 YYEEEE. The CDR3 spans 16 residues. The V end lost 0 bases, the J end lost 0 bases, and 13 bases lay between the germline ends. The CDR3 DNA reads TGTGCCAGCAGCTTGGTCGGGACTCAAAGCTCCTACGAGCAGTACTTC. It translates to CASSLVGTQSSYEQYF.

The chain has TRBV5-6 and TRBJ1-3; D perhaps matches TRBD1 (5 bases). V gave up 0 bases and J gave up 2 bases, with 9 bases separating them. The CDR3 is made up of 15 amino acids. Germline V CDR1 and CDR2: SGHDT, YYEEEE. The CDR3 DNA is TGTGCCAGCAGCTTGGAGGGGCGAGCTGGAAACACCATATATTTT. This gives the protein CASSLEGRAGNTIYF.

The chain combines TRBV5-4 with TRBJ1-5; D is possibly TRBD1 (5 bases). Germline V CDR1 and CDR2: SGHNT, YYREEE (reference sequence). This CDR3 has 16 amino acids. Trimming left V 3 bases short and J 0 bases short, with 13 bases between. This CDR3 is CASSSGGGNSNQPQHF. The CDR3 DNA sequence: TGTGCCAGCAGCTCGGGTGGGGGTAATAGCAATCAGCCCCAGCATTTT. The full variable domain, rest sourced from reference TRBV5-4 and TRBJ1-5, is ETGVTQSPTHLIKTRGQQVTLRCSSQSGHNTVSWYQQALGQGPQFIFQYYREEENGRGNFPPRFSGLQFPNYSSELNVNALELDDSALYLCASSSGGGNSNQPQHFGDGTRLSIL.

This chain uses TRBV18 with TRBJ2-1, with 8 positions matching TRBD1. The germline V gene encodes CDR1 KGHSH and CDR2 LQKENI. The junction had 2 bases not matched to a gene; V was cut back by 4 bases and J by 12 bases. The CDR3 covers 11 residues. The CDR3 DNA reads TGTGCCAGCTCACTGGGGACAGGGCAGTTCTTC. Its protein product is CASSLGTGQFF.